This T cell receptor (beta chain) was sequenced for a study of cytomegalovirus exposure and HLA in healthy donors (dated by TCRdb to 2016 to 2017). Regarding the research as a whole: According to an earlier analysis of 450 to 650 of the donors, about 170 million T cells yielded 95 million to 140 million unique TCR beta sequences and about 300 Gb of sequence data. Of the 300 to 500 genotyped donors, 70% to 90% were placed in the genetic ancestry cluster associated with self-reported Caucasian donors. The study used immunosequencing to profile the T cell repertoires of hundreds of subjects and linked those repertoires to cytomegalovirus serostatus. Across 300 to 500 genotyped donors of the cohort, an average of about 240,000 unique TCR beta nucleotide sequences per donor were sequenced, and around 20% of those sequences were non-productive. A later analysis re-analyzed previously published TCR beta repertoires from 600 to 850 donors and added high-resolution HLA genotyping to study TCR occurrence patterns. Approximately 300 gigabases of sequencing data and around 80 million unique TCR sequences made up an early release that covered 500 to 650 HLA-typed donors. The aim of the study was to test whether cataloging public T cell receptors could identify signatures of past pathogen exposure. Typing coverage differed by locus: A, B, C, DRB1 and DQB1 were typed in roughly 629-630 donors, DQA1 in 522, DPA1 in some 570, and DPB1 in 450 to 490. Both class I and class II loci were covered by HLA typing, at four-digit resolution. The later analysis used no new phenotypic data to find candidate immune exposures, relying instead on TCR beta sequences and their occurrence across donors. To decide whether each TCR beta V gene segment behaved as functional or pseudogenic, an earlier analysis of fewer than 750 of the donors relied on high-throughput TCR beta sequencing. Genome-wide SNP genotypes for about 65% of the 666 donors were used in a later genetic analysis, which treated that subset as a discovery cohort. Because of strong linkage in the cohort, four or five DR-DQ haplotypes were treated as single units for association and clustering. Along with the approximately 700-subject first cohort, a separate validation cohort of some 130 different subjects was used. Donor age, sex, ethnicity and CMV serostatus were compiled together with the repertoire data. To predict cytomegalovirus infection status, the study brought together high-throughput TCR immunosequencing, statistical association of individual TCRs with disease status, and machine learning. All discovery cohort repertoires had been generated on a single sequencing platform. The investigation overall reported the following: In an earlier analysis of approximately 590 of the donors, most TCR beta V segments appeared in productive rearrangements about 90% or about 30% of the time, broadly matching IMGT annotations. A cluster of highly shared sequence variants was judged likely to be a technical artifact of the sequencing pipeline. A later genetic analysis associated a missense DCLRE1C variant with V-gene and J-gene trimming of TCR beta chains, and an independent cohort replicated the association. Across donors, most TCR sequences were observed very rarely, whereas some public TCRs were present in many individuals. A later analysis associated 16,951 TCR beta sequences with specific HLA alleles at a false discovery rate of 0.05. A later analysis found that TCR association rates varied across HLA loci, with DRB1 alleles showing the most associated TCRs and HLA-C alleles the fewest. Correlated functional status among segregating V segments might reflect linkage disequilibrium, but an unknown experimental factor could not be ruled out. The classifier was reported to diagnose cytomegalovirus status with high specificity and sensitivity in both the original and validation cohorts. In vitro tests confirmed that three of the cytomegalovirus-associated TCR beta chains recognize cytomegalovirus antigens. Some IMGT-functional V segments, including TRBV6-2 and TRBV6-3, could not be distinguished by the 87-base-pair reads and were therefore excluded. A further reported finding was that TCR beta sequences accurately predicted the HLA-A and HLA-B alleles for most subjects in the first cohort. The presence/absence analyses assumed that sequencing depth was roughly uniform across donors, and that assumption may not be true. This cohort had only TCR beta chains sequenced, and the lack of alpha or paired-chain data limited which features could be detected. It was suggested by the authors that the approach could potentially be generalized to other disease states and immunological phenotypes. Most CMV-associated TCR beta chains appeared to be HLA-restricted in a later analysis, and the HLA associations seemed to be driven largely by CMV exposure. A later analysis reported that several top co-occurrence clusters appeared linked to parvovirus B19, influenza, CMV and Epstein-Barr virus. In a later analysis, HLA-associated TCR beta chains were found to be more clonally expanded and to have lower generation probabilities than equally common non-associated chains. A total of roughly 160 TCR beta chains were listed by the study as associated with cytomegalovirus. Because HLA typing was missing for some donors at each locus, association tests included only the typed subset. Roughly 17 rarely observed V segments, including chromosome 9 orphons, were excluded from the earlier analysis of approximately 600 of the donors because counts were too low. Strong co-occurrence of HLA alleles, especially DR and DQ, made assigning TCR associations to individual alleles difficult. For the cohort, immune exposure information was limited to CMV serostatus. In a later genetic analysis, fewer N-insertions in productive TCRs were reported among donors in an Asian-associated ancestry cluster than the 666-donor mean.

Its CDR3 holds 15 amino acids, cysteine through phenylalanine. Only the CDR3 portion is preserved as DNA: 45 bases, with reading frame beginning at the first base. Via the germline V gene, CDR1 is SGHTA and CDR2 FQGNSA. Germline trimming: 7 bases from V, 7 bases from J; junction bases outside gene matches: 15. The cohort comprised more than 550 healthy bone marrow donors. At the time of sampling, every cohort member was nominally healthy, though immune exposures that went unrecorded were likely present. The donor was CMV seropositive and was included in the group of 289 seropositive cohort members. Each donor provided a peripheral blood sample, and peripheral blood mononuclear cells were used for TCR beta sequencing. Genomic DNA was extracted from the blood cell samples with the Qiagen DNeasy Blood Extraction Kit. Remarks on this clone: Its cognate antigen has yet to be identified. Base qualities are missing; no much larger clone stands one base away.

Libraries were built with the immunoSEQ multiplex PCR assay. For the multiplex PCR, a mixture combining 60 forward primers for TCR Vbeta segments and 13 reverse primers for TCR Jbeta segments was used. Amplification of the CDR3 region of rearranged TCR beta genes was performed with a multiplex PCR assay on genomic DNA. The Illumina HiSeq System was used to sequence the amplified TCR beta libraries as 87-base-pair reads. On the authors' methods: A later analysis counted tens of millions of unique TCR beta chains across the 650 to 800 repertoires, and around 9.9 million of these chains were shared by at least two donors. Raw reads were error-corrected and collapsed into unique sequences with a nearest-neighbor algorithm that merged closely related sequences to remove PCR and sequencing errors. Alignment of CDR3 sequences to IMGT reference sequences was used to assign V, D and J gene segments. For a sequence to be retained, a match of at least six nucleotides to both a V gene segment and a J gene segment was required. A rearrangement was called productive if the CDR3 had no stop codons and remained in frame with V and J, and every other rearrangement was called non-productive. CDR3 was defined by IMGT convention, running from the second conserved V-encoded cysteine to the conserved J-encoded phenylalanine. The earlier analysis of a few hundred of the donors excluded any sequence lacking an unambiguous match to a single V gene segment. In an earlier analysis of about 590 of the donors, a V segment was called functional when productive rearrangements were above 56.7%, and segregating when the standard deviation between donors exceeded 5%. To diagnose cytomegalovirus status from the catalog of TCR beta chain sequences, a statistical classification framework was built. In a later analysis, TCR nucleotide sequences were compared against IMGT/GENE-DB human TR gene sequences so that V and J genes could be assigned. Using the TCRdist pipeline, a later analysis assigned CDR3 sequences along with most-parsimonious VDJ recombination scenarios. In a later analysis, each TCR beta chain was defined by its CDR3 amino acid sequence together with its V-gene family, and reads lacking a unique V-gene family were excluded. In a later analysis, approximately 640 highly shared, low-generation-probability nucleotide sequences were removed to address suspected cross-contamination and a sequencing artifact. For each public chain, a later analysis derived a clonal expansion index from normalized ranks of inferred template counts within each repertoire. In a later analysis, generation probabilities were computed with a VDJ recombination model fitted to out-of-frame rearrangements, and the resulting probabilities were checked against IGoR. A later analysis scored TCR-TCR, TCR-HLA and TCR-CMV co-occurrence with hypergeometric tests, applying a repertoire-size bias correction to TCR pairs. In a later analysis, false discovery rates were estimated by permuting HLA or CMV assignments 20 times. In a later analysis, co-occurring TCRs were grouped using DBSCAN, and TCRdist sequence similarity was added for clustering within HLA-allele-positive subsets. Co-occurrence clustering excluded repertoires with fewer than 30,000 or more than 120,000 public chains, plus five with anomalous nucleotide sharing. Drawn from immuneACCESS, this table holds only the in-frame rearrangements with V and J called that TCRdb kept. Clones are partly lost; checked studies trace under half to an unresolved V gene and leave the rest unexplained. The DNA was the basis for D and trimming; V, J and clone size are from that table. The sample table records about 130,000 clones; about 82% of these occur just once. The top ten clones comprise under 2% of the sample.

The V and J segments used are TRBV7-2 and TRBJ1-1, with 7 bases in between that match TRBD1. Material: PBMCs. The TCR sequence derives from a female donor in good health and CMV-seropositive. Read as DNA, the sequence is TGTGCCAGCACCCTCCCCGCGACAGGGATGGGTGAAGCTTTCTTT. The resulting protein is CASTLPATGMGEAFF.